The rows below give T cell receptor beta chains drawn from one sample of a study of shared clonotypes between healthy human individuals. The table came from immunoSEQ multiplex PCR; TCRdb's copy has only in-frame clones and leaves some out. The sample includes around 700,000 clones, approximately 74% seen only once; the top ten take about 1.7%. Sequencing was done on a sample of memory CD4+ T cells sorted from blood. The source of these receptors is a woman in her twenties or thirties in good health. The CDR3 runs from the conserved cysteine through the conserved F or W. The D gene is left open where the match is weak.

V gene	D gene	J gene	CDR3 DNA	CDR3 protein
TRBV27	-	TRBJ2-1	TGTGCCAGCAGTCCATCGACCTGGGCGGGGGCTTACAATGAGCAGTTCTTC	CASSPSTWAGAYNEQFF
TRBV6-1	-	TRBJ2-2	TGTGCCAGCAGTGAAAGGGTGACTAGCGTGACAGGGCACACCGGGGAGCTGTTTTTT	CASSERVTSVTGHTGELFF
TRBV5-4	TRBD2	TRBJ2-3	TGTGCCAGCAGCTTGGCCGGGGCGGGAGGGGGAACAGATACGCAGTATTTT	CASSLAGAGGGTDTQYF
TRBV27	TRBD2	TRBJ2-1	TGTGCCAGCAGTTTAGAACTAGCGGGAGGCCGGACCTACAATGAGCAGTTCTTC	CASSLELAGGRTYNEQFF
TRBV19	-	TRBJ2-7	TGTGCCAGTAGTATTTGGGACAACTCCTACGAGCAGTACTTC	CASSIWDNSYEQYF
TRBV5-1	-	TRBJ2-7	TGCGCCAGCAGCCCCGTACGCGGGGACAGAGACGAGCAGTACTTC	CASSPVRGDRDEQYF
TRBV7-9	TRBD2	TRBJ2-4	TGTGCCAGCAGCTTTACGGGAGGGATACTAGCCAAAAACATTCAGTACTTC	CASSFTGGILAKNIQYF
TRBV6-5	-	TRBJ1-1	TGTGCCAGCACCGGACAGAACACTGAAGCTTTCTTT	CASTGQNTEAFF
TRBV15	-	TRBJ1-5	TGTGCCACCAGCAGCCTCCTAGGGCGAGGGAGCAATCAGCCCCAGCATTTT	CATSSLLGRGSNQPQHF
TRBV29-1	-	TRBJ2-5	TGCAGCGTTGATTTCGGGGGGACCCAGTACTTC	CSVDFGGTQYF
TRBV27	TRBD2	TRBJ2-1	TGTGCCAGCAGTCGGACTAGCGGGTCCCGCAATGAGCAGTTCTTC	CASSRTSGSRNEQFF